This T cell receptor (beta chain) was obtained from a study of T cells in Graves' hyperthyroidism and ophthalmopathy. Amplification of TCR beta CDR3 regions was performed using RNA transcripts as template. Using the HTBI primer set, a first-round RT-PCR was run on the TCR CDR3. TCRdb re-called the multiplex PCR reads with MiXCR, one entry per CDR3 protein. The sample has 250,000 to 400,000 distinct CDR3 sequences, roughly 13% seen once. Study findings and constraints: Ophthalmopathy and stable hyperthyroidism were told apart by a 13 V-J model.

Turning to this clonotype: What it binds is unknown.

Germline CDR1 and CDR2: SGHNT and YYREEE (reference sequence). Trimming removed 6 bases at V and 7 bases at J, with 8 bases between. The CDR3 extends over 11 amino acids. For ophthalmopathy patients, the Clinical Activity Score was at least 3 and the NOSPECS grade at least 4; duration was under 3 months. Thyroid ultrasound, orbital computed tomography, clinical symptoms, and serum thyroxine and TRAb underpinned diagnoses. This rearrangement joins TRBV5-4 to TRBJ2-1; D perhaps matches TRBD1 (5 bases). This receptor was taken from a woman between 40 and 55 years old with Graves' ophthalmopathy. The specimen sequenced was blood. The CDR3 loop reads CASIKGNEQFF. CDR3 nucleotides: TGTGCCAGCATCAAGGGGAATGAGCAGTTCTTC.